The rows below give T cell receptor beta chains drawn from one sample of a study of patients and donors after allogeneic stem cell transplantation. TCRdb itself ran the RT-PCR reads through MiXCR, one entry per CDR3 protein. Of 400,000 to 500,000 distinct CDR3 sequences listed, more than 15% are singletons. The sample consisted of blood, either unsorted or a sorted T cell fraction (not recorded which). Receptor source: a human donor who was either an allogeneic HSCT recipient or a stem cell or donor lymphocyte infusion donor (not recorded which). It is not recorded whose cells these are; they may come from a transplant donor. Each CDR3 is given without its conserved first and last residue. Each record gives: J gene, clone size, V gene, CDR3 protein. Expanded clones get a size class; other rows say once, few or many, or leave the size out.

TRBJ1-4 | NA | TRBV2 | ASSEPGFNEKLF
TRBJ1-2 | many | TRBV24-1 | ATSDRTLQGNYGYT
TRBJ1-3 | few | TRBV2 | ASTSPSKGDTIY
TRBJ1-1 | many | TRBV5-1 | ASHRDSGTEAF
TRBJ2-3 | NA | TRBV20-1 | SAARGASGSKTQY
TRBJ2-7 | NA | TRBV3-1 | ASSPLAGGVYEQY
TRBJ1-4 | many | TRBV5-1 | ASSQQGVNEKLF
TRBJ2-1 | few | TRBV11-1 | ASSLGSGGSLTPYNEQF
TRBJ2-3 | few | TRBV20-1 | SSSEERTDTQY
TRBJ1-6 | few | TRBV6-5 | ASSYTGGAMANSPLH
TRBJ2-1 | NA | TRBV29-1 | SGFINEQF
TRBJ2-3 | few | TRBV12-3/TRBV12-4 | ASSSGLAGADTQY
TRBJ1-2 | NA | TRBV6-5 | ASSYRASDKPSQRGYT
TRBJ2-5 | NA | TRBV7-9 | SSSIPGTGQETQY
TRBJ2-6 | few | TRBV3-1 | ASSQVGPTGANVLT
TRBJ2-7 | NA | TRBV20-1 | SARDKGAFYEQY
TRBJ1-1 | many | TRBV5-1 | ASSLPGQAYTEAF
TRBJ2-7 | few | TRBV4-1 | ASSQVADSYEQY
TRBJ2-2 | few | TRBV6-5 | ASSSPAQTGELF
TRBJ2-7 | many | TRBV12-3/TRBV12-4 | ASSFAGGAYEQY
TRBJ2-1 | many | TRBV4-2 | ASSHAMRAGFYNEQF